The 5 T cell receptor beta chains given below trace back to one sample, sequenced in a study of shared clonotypes between healthy human individuals. Method: immunoSEQ multiplex PCR; TCRdb's copy keeps in-frame clones and lacks some. The table lists about 1.1 million clones, about 80% of them singletons. Sequencing was performed on memory CD4+ T cells from PBMCs. Subset here: CD45RA-negative fraction. The receptors come from a man younger than 30 in good health. Some clones in this sample may be carry-over from other donors' samples.

This clone occurred once. The genes are TRBV6-1 and TRBJ2-1; TRBD1 matches 11 bases. Losses at the gene ends were 6 bases for V and 11 bases for J; bases not matched to a gene: 12. The CDR3 is made up of 15 amino acids. Germline V gene lookup returns CDR1 MNHNS and CDR2 SASEGT. For the CDR3, the DNA is TGTGCCAGCAGCGCCGGATCCGGGACAGGGGGAAAGCAGTTCTTC. Its protein product is CASSAGSGTGGKQFF.

V usage is TRBV19 and J usage is TRBJ1-4, with D hard to call. In germline, CDR1 is LNHDA, CDR2 SQIVND (reference sequence). The V and J ends lost 2 bases and 4 bases respectively, with 8 bases between them. The CDR3 covers 14 residues. CDR3 sequence reads: CASSIPDYNEKLFF. Written as DNA, the CDR3 is TGTGCCAGTAGTATACCGGATTATAATGAAAAACTGTTTTTT.

The chain carries TRBV6-5 and TRBJ1-2; 9 bases agree with TRBD1. Germline V CDR1 and CDR2: MNHEY, SVGAGI. V lost 2 bases and J lost 2; bases outside the gene matches: 3. This CDR3 region has 15 residues. The CDR3 loop reads CASSYGGTGNYGYTF. The CDR3 DNA follows: TGTGCCAGCAGTTACGGGGGGACAGGGAACTATGGCTACACCTTC.

V usage is TRBV25-1 and J usage is TRBJ2-4; D perhaps matches TRBD1 (6 bases). The CDR3 is made up of 14 amino acids. Looked up from germline, CDR1 is MGHDK and CDR2 is SYGVNS. Trimming cost V 5 bases and J 3 bases, with 11 bases left between them. DNA of the CDR3: TGTGCCAGCAGTCGGCAGGGGAGCAAAAACATTCAGTACTTC. It yields the protein CASSRQGSKNIQYF. Complete variable domain (other parts from reference TRBV25-1 and TRBJ2-4): EADIYQTPRYLVIGTGKKITLECSQTMGHDKMYWYQQDPGMELHLIHYSYGVNSTEKGDLSSESTVSRIRTEHFPLTLESARPSHTSQYLCASSRQGSKNIQYFGAGTRLSVL.

There are a few counts of this clone. The chain joins TRBV4-1 to TRBJ1-5; D uncertain. The CDR3 contains 17 residues. V was cut by 2 bases and J by 0 bases, with 14 bases left in between. Germline CDR1 MGHRA, CDR2 YSYEKL. The CDR3, as DNA: TGCGCCAGCAGCCAATCAACAGAAAATTATAGCAATCAGCCCCAGCATTTT. Translated: CASSQSTENYSNQPQHF.